This T cell receptor beta chain appears in the sequencing data of a study of technical replicates of blood from a handful of donors. Assay used: immunoSEQ multiplex PCR; TCRdb lists only in-frame clones, some missing. The data show about 70,000 clones, with approximately 94% seen just once and about 0.4% held by the top ten. Germline trimming cut 6 bases from V and 2 bases from J; bases unmatched to any gene: 7. Germline assignment: CDR1 SGHTA and CDR2 FQGTGA. This CDR3 has 16 amino acids. The V call is TRBV7-3, the J call TRBJ2-3; TRBD2 matches at 11 bases. The sequencing sample was made of T cells isolated from PBMCs. The receptor's source is a human donor in good health. CDR3 region: CASRQTSGTVTDTQYF. As DNA, the CDR3 is TGTGCCAGCAGACAGACTAGCGGGACTGTCACAGATACGCAGTATTTT.